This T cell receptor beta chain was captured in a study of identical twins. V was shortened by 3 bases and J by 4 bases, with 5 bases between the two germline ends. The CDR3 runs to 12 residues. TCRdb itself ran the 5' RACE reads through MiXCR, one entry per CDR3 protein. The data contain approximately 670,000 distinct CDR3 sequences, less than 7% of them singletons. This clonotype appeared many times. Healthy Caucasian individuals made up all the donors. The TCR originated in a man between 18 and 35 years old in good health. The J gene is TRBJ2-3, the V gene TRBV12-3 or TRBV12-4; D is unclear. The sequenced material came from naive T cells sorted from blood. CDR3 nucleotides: TGTGCCAGCAGTTTTGAACCAGATACGCAGTATTTT. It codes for CASSFEPDTQYF.